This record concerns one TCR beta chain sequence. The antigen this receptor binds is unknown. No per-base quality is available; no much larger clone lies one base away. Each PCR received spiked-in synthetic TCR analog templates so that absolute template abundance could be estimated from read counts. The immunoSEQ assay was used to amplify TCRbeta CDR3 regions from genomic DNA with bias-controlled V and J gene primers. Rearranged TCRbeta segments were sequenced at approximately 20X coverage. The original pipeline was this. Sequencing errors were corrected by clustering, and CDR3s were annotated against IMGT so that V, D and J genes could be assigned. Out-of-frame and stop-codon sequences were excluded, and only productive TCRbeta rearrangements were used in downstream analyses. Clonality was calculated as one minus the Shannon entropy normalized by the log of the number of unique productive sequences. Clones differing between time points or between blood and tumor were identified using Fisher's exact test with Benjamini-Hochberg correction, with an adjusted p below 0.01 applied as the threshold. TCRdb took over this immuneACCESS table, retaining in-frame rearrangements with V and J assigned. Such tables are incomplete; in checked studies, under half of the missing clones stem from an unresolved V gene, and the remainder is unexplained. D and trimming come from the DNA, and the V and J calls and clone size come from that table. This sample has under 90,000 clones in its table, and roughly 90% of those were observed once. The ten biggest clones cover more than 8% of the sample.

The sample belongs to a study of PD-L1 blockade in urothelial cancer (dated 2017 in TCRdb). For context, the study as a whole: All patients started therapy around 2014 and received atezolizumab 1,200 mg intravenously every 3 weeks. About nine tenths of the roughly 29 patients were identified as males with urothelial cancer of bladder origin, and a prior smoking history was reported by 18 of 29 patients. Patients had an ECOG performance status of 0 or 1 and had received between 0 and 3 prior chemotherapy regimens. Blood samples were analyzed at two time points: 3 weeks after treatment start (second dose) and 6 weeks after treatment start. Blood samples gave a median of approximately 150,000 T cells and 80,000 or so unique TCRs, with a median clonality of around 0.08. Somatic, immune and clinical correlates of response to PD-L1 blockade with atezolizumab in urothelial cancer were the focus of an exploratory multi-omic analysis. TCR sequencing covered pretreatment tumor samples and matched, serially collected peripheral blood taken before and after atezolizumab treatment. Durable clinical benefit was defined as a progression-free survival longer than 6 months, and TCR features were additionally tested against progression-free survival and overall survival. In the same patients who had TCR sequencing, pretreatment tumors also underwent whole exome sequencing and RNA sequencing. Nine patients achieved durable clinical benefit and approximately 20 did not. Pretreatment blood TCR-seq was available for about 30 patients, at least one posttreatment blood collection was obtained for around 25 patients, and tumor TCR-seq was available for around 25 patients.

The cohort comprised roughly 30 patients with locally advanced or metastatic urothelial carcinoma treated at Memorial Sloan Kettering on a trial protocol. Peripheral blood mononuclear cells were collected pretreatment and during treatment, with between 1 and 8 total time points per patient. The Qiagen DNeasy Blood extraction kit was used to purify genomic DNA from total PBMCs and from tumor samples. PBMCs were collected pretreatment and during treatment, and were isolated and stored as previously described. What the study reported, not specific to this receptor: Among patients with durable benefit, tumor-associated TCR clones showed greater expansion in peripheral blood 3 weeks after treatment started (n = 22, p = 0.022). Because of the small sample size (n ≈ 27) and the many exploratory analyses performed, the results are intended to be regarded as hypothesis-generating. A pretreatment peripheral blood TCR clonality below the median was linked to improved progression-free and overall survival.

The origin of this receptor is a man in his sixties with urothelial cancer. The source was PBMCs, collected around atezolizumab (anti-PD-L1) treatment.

The sequence in DNA is TGTGCCAGCAGCTTTAATGCGGGAGAAGAGACCCAGTACTTC. It codes for CASSFNAGEETQYF. This chain joins TRBV7-2 to TRBJ2-5; 7 middle bases align to TRBD2. V is cut back by 3 bases and J by 3 bases, with 4 bases in the junction unmatched. Taken from cysteine to phenylalanine, the CDR3 has 14 residues. Only CDR3 DNA is held: 42 bases, read in frame from base 1. CDR1 and CDR2 are drawn from the germline V gene: SGHTA, FQGNSA.